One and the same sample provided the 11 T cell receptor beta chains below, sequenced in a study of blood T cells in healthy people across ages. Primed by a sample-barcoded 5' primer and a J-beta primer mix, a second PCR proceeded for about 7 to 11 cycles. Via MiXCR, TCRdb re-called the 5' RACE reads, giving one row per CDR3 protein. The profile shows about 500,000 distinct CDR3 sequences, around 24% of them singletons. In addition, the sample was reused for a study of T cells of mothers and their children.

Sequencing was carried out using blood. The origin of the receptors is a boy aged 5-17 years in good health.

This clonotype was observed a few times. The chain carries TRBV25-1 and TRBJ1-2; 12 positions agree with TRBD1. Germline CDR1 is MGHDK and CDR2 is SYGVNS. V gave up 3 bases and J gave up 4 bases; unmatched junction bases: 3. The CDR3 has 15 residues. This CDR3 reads CASSEGTGGTYGYTF. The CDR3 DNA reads TGTGCCAGCAGTGAGGGGACAGGGGGCACCTATGGCTACACCTTC.

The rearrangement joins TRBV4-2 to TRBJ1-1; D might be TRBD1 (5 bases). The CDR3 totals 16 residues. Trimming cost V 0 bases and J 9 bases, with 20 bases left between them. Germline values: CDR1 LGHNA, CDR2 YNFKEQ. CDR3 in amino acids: CASSQDFNAGTGKAFF. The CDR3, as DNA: TGTGCCAGCAGCCAAGATTTTAATGCAGGGACCGGTAAAGCTTTCTTT.

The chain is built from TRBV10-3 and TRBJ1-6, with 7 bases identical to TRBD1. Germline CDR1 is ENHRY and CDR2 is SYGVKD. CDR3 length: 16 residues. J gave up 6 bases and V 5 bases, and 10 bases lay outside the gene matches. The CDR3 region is CAISPGQPLLNSPLHF. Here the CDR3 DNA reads TGTGCCATCAGTCCGGGACAGCCCCTTCTTAATTCACCCCTCCACTTT.

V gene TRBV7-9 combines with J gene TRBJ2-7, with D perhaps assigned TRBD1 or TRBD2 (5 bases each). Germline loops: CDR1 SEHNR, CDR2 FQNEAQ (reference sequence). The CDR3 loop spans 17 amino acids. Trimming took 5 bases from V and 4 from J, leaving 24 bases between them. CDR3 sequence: CASSDDWDPQTLYEQYF. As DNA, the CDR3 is TGTGCCAGCAGCGACGACTGGGACCCTCAAACCTTATACGAGCAGTACTTC.

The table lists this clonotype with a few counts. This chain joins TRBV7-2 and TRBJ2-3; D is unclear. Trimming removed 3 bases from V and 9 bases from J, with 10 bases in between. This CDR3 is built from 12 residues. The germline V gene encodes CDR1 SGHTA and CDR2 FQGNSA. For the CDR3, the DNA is TGTGCCAGCAGCTTGGTTGGAGCCACGCAGTATTTT. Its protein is CASSLVGATQYF.

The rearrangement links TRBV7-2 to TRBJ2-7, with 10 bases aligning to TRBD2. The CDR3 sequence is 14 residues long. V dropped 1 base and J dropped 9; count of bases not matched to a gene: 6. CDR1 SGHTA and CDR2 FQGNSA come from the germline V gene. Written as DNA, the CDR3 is TGTGCCAGCAGCTTAGTAACTAGCGGGAAGACGCAGTACTTC. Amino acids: CASSLVTSGKTQYF.

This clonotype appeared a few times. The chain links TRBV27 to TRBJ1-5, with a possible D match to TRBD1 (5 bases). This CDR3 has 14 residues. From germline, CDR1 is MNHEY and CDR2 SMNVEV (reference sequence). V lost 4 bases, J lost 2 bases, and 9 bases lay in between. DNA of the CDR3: TGTGCCAGCAGTTATCAGGGAGGCAATCAGCCCCAGCATTTT. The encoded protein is CASSYQGGNQPQHF.

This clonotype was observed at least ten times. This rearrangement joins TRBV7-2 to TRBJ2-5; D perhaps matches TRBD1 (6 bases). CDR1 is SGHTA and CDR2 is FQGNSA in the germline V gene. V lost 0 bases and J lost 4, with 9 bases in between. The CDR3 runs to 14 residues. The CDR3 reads CASSLAGRGETQYF. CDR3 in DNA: TGTGCCAGCAGCTTAGCGGGCAGGGGAGAGACCCAGTACTTC.

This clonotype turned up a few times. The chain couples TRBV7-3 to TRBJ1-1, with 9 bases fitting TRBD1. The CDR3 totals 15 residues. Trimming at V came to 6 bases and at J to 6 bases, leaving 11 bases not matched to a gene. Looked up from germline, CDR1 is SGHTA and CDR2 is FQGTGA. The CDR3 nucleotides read TGTGCCAGCAGTAGCACCGGGACAGGGAGCCCTGAAGCTTTCTTT. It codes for CASSSTGTGSPEAFF.

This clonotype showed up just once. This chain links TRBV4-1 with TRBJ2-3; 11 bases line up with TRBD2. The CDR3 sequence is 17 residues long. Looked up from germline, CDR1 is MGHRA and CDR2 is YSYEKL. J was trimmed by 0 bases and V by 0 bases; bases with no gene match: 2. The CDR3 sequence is CASSQDGLAGSTDTQYF. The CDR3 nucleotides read TGCGCCAGCAGCCAAGATGGACTAGCGGGTAGCACAGATACGCAGTATTTT.

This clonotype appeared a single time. CDR3: CASTSPLAGFHEQYF. The CDR3 coding sequence is TGTGCCAGCACCAGTCCCCTGGCGGGATTTCACGAGCAGTACTTC. This chain links TRBV28 with TRBJ2-7; D may be TRBD2 (6 bases). The CDR3 length is 15 residues. With 7 bases removed from V and 5 bases from J, the gap between germline ends came to 21 bases. Per the germline V gene, CDR1 is MDHEN and CDR2 is SYDVKM.